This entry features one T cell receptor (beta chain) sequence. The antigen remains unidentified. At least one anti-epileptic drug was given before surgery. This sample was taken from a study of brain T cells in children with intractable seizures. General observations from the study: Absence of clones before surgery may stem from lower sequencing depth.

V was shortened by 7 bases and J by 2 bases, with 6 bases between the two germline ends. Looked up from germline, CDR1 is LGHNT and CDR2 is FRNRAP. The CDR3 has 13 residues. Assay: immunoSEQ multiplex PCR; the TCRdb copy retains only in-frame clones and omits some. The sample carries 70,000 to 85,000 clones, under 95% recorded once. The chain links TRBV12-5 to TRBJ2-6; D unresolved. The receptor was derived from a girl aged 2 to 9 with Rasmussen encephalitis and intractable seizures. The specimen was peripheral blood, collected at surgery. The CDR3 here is CASDEAGANVLTF. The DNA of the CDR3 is TGTGCTAGTGATGAAGCTGGGGCCAACGTCCTGACTTTC. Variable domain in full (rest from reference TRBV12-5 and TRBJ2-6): DARVTQTPRHKVTEMGQEVTMRCQPILGHNTVFWYRQTMMQGLELLAYFRNRAPLDDSGMPKDRFSAEMPDATLATLKIQPSEPRDSAVYFCASDEAGANVLTFGAGSRLTVL.